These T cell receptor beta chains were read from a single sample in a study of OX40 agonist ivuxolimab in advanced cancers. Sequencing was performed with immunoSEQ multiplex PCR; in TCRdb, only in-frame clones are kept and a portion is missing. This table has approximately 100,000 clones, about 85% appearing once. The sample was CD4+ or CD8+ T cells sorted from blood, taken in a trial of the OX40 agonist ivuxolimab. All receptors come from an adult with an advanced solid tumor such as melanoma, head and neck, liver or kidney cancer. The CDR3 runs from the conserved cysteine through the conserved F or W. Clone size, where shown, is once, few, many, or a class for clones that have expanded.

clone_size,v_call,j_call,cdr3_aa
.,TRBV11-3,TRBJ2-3,CASSSRLSGGGLSDTQYF
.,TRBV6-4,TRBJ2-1,CASSRSSSSYNEQFF
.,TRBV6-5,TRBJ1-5,CASSSREGQPQHF
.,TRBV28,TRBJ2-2,CASRHANTGELFF
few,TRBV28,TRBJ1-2,CASSLFEMGGYTF
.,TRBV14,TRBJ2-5,CASSQERAGGPTGETQYF
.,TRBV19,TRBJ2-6,CASETLDSNSGANVLTF
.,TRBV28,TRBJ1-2,CASSLNWGAGGYTF
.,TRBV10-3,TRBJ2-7,CAIRGDSSYEQYF
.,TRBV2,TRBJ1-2,CASSEDRNYGYTF
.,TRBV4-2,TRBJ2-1,CASSQDPGTHNEQFF
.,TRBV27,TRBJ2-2,CASSFAGRYTGELFF
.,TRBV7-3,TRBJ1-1,CASSLFLGEALKDTEAFF
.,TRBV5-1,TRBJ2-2,CASSLDAALIGGELFF
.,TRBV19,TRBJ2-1,CASSIVAGAFNEQFF
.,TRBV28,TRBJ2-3,CASSLFLVGDHLTDTQYF
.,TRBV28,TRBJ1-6,CASRDKYNSPLHF
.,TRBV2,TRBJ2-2,CASSSGLADTPTGELFF
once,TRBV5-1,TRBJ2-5,CASSLEYDPGETQYF
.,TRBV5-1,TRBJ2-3,CASSSGSELTDTQYF
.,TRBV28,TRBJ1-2,CASGGGVYGYTF
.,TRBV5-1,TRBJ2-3,CASSLNSGGQYF
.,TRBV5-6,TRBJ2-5,CASSGDSAETQYF
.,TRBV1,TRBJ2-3,CTSRPWGLASTDTQYF
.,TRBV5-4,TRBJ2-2,CASSLGMQRARGELFF
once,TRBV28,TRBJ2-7,CASSAPGTNLFEQYF
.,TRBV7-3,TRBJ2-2,CASSRDGGHGELFF
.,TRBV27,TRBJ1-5,CASSLVGDNQPQHF
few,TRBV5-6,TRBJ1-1,CASSLGTGIMEAFF
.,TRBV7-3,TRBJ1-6,CASSPLGGQGPLHF
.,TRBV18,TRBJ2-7,CASSPWTSSYEQYF
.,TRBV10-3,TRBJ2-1,CAISHGTSGHNEQFF